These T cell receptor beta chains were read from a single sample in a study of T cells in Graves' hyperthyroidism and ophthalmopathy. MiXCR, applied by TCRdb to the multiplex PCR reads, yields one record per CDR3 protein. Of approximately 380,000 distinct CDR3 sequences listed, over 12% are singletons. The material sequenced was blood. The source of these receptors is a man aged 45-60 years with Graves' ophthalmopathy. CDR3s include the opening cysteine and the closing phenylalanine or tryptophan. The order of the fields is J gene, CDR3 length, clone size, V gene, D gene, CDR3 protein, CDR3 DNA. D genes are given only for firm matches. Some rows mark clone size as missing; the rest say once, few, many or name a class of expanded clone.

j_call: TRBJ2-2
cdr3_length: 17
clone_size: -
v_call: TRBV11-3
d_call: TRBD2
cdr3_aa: CASSKASGRAGPGELFF
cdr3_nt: TGTGCCAGCAGCAAGGCTAGCGGGAGGGCCGGACCCGGGGAGCTGTTTTTT

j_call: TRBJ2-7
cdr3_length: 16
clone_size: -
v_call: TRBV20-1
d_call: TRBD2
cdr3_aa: CSARGLSAGVFYEQYF
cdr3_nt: TGCAGTGCTAGAGGCCTTTCAGCGGGAGTTTTTTACGAGCAGTACTTC

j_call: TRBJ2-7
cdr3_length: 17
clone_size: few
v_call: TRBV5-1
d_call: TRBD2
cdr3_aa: CASSPGLAGTRSYEQYF
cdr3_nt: TGCGCCAGCAGCCCGGGACTAGCGGGAACACGCTCCTACGAGCAGTACTTC

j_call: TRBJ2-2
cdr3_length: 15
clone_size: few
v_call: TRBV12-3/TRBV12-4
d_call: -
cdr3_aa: CASSPEVYVTGELFF
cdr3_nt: TGTGCCAGCAGCCCCGAAGTATATGTGACCGGGGAGCTGTTTTTT

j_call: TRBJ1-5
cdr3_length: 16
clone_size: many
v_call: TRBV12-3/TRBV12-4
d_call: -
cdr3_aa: CASSFNRAGGNQPQHF
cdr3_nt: TGTGCCAGCAGTTTTAACCGCGCAGGGGGCAATCAGCCCCAGCATTTT

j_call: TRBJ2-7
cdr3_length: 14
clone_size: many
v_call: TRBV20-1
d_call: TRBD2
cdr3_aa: CSALRTSGHHEQYF
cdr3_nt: TGCAGTGCTCTCAGGACTAGCGGACATCACGAGCAGTACTTC

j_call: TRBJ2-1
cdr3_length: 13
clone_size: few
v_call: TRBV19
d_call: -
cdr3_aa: CASRGGRNNEQFF
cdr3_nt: TGTGCCAGTAGGGGGGGAAGGAACAATGAGCAGTTCTTC

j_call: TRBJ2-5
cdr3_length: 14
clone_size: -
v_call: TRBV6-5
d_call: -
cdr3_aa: CASSYSPGEETQYF
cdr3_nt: TGTGCCAGCAGTTACTCCCCAGGGGAAGAGACCCAGTACTTC

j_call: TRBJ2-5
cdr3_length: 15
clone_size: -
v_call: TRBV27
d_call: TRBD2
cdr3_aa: CASSNAAGGQETQYF
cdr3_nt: TGTGCCTCCAGCAACGCAGCGGGAGGCCAAGAGACCCAGTACTTC

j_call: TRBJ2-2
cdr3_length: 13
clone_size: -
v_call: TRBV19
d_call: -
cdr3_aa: CASSQIKTGELFF
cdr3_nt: TGTGCCAGTAGCCAAATAAAAACCGGGGAGCTGTTTTTT

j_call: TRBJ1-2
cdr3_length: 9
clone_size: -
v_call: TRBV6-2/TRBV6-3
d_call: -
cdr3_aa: CATFYGCTF
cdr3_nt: -

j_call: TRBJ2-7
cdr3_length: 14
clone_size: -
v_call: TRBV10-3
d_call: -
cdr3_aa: CAISESVQSHEQYF
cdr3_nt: TGTGCCATCAGTGAGTCGGTGCAGTCCCACGAGCAGTACTTC

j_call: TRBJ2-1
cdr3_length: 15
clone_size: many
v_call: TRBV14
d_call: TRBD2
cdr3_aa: CASSQDSGLAIEQFF
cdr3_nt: TGTGCCAGCAGCCAAGATTCAGGACTAGCGATTGAGCAGTTCTTC

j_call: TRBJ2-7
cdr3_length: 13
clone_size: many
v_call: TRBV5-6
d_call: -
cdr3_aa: CASSSWGSLEQYF
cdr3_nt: TGTGCCAGCAGCTCTTGGGGGTCCCTCGAGCAGTACTTC

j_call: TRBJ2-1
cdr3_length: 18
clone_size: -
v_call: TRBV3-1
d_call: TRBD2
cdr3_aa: CASSHGLAGLGGTNEQFF
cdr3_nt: TGTGCCAGCAGCCATGGACTAGCGGGACTCGGGGGGACCAATGAGCAGTTCTTC

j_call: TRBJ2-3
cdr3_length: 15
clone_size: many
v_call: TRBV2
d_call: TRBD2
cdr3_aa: CASSGTSGRIDTQYF
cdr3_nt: TGTGCCAGCAGCGGGACTAGCGGGAGGATAGATACGCAGTATTTT

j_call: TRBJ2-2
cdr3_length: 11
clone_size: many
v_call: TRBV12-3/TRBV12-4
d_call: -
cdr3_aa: CAFANTGELFF
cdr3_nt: TGTGCATTCGCGAACACCGGGGAGCTGTTTTTT

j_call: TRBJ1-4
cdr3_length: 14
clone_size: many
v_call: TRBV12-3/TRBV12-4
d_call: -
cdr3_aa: CASSPGGIREKLFF
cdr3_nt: TGTGCCAGCAGTCCGGGGGGGATCAGAGAAAAACTGTTTTTT

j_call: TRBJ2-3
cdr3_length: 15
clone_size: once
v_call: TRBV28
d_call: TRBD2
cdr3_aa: CASSRGGSTADTQYF
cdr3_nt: TGTGCCAGCAGTCGGGGCGGGAGTACAGCAGATACGCAGTATTTT

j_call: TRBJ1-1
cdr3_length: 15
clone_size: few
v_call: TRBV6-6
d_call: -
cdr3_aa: CASSYSWTQNTEAFF
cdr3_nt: TGTGCCAGCAGTTACTCCTGGACACAAAACACTGAAGCTTTCTTT

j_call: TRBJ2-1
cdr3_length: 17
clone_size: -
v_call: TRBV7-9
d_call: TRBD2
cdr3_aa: CASSRTGTSGRGQEQFF
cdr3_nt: TGTGCCAGCAGCCGAACCGGGACTAGCGGGAGGGGGCAAGAGCAGTTCTTC

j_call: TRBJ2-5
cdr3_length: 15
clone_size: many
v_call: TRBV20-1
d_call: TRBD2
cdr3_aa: CSASVASGRGKTQYF
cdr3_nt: TGCAGTGCTAGTGTCGCTAGCGGGAGAGGAAAGACCCAGTACTTC

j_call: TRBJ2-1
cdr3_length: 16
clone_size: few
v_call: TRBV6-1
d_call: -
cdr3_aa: CASSLRLGERYNEQFF
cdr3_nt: TGTGCCAGCAGTTTGCGACTGGGGGAGAGATACAATGAGCAGTTCTTC

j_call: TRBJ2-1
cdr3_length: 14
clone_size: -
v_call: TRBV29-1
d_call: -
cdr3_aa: CSVEQGISYNEQFF
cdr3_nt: TGCAGCGTTGAACAGGGGATCTCCTACAATGAGCAGTTCTTC

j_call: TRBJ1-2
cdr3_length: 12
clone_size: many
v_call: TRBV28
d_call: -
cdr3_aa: CASTPGGDGYTF
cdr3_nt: TGTGCCAGCACCCCTGGAGGGGATGGCTACACCTTC

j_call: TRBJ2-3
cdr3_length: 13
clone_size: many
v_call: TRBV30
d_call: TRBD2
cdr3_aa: CACLSGRTDTQYF
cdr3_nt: TGTGCCTGTCTTAGCGGGAGAACAGATACGCAGTATTTT

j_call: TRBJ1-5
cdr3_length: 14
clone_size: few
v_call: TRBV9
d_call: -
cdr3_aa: CASSVGRGNQPQHF
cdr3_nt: TGTGCCAGCAGCGTAGGGAGGGGAAATCAGCCCCAGCATTTT

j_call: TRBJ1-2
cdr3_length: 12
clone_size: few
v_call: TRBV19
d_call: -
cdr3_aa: CASSEQRNGYTF
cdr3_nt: TGTGCCAGTAGTGAACAGAGGAATGGCTACACCTTC

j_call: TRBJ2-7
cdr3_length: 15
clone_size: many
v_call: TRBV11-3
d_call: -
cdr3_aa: CASQPQGELSTEQYF
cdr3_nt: TGTGCCAGCCAGCCCCAGGGTGAGTTATCTACCGAGCAGTACTTC

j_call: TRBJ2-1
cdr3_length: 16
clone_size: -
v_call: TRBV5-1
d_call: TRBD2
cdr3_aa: CASSLAAAGGLNEQFF
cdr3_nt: TGCGCCAGCAGCTTGGCCGCGGCGGGAGGCCTCAATGAGCAGTTCTTC

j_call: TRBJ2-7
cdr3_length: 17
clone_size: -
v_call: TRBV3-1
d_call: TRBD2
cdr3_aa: CASSHGGLGAGVLEQYF
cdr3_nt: TGTGCCAGCAGCCATGGGGGCCTTGGAGCGGGAGTACTTGAGCAGTACTTC

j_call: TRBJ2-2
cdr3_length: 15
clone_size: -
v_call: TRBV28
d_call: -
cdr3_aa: CASSLSRFNTGELFF
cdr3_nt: TGTGCCAGCAGTTTATCAAGGTTCAACACCGGGGAGCTGTTTTTT

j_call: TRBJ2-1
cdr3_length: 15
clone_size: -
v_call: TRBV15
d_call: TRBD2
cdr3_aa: CATSRDFSGRALRFF
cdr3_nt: TGTGCCACCAGCAGAGACTTTAGCGGGAGGGCCCTCAGGTTCTTC

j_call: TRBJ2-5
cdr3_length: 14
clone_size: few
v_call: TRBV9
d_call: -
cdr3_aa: CASSSVARVETQYF
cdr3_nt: TGTGCCAGCAGCTCCGTCGCGCGGGTGGAGACCCAGTACTTC

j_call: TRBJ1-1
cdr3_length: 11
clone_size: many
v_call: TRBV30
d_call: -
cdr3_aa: CACSAGTEAFF
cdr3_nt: TGTGCCTGTTCGGCAGGGACTGAAGCTTTCTTT

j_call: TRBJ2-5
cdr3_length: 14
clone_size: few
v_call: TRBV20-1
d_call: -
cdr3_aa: CSARSSRGRETQYF
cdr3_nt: TGCAGTGCTAGATCTAGCAGGGGAAGGGAGACCCAGTACTTC

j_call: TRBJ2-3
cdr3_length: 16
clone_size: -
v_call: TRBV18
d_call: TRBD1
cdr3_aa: CASSRMGQVRTDTQYF
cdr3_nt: TGTGCCAGCTCACGTATGGGACAGGTACGGACAGATACGCAGTATTTT

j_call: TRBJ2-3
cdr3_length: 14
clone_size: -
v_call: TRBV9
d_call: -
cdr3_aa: CASSVSGYTDTQYF
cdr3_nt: TGTGCCAGCAGCGTGAGTGGGTACACAGATACGCAGTATTTT

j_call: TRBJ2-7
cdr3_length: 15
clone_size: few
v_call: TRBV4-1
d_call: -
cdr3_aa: CASSQEKGFSYEQYF
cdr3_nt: TGCGCCAGCAGCCAAGAGAAAGGATTCTCCTACGAGCAGTACTTC

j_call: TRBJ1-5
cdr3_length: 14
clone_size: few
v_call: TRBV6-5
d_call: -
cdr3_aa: CASSYGGVNQPQHF
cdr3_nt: TGTGCCAGCAGTTATGGGGGGGTCAATCAGCCCCAGCATTTT

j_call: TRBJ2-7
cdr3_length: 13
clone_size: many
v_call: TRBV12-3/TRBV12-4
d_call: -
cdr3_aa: CASTIGQTYEQYF
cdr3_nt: TGTGCCAGCACCATCGGACAGACCTACGAGCAGTACTTC

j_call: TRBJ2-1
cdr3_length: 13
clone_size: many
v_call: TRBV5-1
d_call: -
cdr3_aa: CASSHGTDNEQFF
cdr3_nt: TGCGCCAGCAGCCACGGGACGGACAATGAGCAGTTCTTC

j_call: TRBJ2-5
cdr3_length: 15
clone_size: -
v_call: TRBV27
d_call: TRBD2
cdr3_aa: CASSPQLAGFETQYF
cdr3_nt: TGTGCCAGCAGTCCCCAACTAGCGGGCTTCGAGACCCAGTACTTC

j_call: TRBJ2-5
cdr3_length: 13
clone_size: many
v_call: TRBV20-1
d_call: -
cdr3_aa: CSAEGTSRETQYF
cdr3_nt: TGCAGTGCCGAGGGGACGTCTAGGGAGACCCAGTACTTC

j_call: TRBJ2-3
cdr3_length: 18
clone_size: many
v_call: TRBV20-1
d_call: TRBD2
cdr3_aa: CSAPGGLAVVGSTDTQYF
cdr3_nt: TGCAGTGCCCCAGGGGGACTAGCGGTAGTGGGGAGCACAGATACGCAGTATTTT

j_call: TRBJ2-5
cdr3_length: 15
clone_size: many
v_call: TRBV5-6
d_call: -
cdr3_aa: CASSLGSYIPETQYF
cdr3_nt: TGTGCCAGCAGCTTGGGCTCTTACATCCCAGAGACCCAGTACTTC

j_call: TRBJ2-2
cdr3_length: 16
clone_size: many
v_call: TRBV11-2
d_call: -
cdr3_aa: CASSFRGPSNTGELFF
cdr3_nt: TGTGCCAGCAGCTTCCGGGGGCCATCGAACACCGGGGAGCTGTTTTTT

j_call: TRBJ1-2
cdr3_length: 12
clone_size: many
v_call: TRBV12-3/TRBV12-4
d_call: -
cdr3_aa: CASSFGVQGYTF
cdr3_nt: TGTGCCAGCAGTTTCGGGGTCCAAGGCTACACCTTC

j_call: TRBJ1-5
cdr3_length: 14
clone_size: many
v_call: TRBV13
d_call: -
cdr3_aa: CASSDGRINQPQHF
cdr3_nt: TGTGCCAGCAGCGACGGACGGATCAATCAGCCCCAGCATTTT

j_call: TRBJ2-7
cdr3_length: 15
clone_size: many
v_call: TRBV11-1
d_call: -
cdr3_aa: CASSLVQGSSYEQYF
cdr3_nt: TGTGCCAGCAGCTTAGTCCAGGGGTCCTCCTACGAGCAGTACTTC

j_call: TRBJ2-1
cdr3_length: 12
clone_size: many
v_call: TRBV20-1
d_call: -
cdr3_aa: CSARTGSNEQFF
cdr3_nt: TGCAGTGCTAGGACTGGCTCGAATGAGCAGTTCTTC